This TCR beta chain was sequenced for a study of tumor and adjacent non-tumor tissue in lung cancer. For the study at large: There were 11 to 12 adenocarcinoma, 2 squamous cell carcinoma and 1 small cell lung cancer cases. The patients, approximately 9 men and 5 women, were roughly 30 to 76 with stage I to III disease. Overall study findings and caveats: In normal lung, the top 100 clones were significantly more dominant than in tumor. TCR diversity was significantly greater in tumor than normal lung tissue.

RNA was extracted from bulk tissue without any cell sorting. TCRbeta libraries were built with three rounds of nested PCR, modified from ARM-PCR. TCRdb fed the multiplex PCR reads into MiXCR, producing one record per CDR3 protein. Of some 74,000 distinct CDR3 sequences listed, roughly 72% are singletons. In germline, CDR1 is MNHEY, CDR2 SVGAGI. Germline trimming cut 10 bases from V and 3 bases from J; bases unmatched to any gene: 8. CDR3 length: 14 residues. As to this clonotype: What it binds is unknown.

The source material was lung tumor tissue. This clonotype originated in a woman between 35 and 50 years old with non-small cell lung cancer. The V call is TRBV6-5, the J call TRBJ2-2; 7 bases align to TRBD2. The CDR3 loop reads CAIRLAPDTGELFF. In nucleotides, the CDR3 is TGTGCCATCAGACTAGCTCCGGACACCGGGGAGCTGTTTTTT.